This T cell receptor (beta chain) was found in a study of blood T cell repertoires in COVID-19. Turning to the study itself: The study drew acute and convalescent COVID-19 samples from the United States, Italy and Spain. Nucleic acid was either cDNA or gDNA, and it came from T cells, B-cell-depleted T cells, or PBMCs.

The V and J ends lost 4 bases and 5 bases, in that order; junction bases with no gene match: 10. CDR1 is SGHDT and CDR2 is YYEEEE in the germline V gene. The CDR3 is 16 residues long. How the authors handled the data: Amplifying reference gene primers gave estimates of nucleated cell counts. Sequenced by immunoSEQ multiplex PCR; TCRdb stores in-frame clones only, minus some. D and trimming were read from the DNA, whereas the V and J calls and clone size are those reported in that table. The sample contains about 200,000 clones, around 82% of which appear only once. This clone appeared a few times. The chain carries TRBV5-6 and TRBJ2-5; TRBD2 aligns across 11 bases. Sample: peripheral blood. The source of this sequence is a woman aged 50 to 65 with acute or convalescent COVID-19. CDR3 nucleotide sequence: TGTGCCAGCAGCCCGGCACTAGCGGGAGTTTGGGAGACCCAGTACTTC. Its translation is CASSPALAGVWETQYF. The full variable domain, rest sourced from reference TRBV5-6 and TRBJ2-5, is DAGVTQSPTHLIKTRGQQVTLRCSPKSGHDTVSWYQQALGQGPQFIFQYYEEEERQRGNFPDRFSGHQFPNYSSELNVNALLLGDSALYLCASSPALAGVWETQYFGPGTRLLVL.